Sequencing of this T cell receptor beta chain was carried out in a study of T-cell memory formation after mild COVID-19. It was 5'RACE with constant-segment primers that produced the TCR alpha and TCR beta cDNA libraries, which carried sample barcodes and UMIs. MiXCR, applied by TCRdb to the 5' RACE reads, yields one record per CDR3 protein. The sample shows about 560,000 distinct CDR3 sequences, around a sixth of them seen only once. Per germline, CDR1 GTSNPN and CDR2 SVGIG (reference sequence). Trimming stripped 2 bases from V and 1 base from J, with 14 bases between. CDR3 length equals 15 residues. Notes on the study in general: Second-wave clones with a day 37 peak had unconfirmed SARS-CoV-2 specificity. Cross-reactive memory seemingly joined, as some responding clones were found in pre-infection memory.

About this clonotype itself: Its antigen remains unknown.

The chain joins TRBV30 to TRBJ1-1; D is unresolved. Material for sequencing was PBMCs or a T cell subset sorted from them (not recorded which). The TCR was taken from an adult woman who had mild COVID-19 (a few samples of this study predate the infection). Cell type and time point are not known. Here the CDR3 reads CAWSRAFKGNTEAFF. In DNA, the CDR3 is TGTGCCTGGAGTCGGGCCTTCAAGGGGAACACTGAAGCTTTCTTT.